The TCR beta chain under discussion was sequenced for a study of shared clonotypes between healthy human individuals. The wider study: CD8 memory received one plate per donor, CD8 naive two, CD4 memory three and CD4 naive three.

Whole-study findings and limits: With several donors compared, 4% to 5.5% of naive CD4 clonotypes were shared. Relative to memory subsets, naive subsets generally showed larger estimated richness.

This CDR3 region has 16 residues. Germline V lookup: CDR1 SGHAT, CDR2 FQNNGV. V lost 1 base to trimming and J lost 8 bases, with 17 bases between them. This clone was detected only a few times. As yet, its antigen is unknown. A deep-level run was used for the assay. Profiling relied on immunoSEQ multiplex PCR, and the TCRdb table lists in-frame clones only, not all of them. This sample has fewer than 1.4 million clones, with approximately 80% found just once. The TCR was taken from a man between 18 and 35 years old in good health. Some clones in this sample may be carry-over from other donors' samples. The rearrangement joins TRBV11-2 to TRBJ1-4, with a weak D call TRBD1 (5 bases). Input material: memory CD4+ T cells from PBMCs. Subset in this sample: CD45RA-negative fraction. The CDR3 protein is CASSLGVRGLGEKLFF. The CDR3 bases are TGTGCCAGCAGCTTAGGGGTGCGGGGCTTAGGGGAAAAACTGTTTTTT.